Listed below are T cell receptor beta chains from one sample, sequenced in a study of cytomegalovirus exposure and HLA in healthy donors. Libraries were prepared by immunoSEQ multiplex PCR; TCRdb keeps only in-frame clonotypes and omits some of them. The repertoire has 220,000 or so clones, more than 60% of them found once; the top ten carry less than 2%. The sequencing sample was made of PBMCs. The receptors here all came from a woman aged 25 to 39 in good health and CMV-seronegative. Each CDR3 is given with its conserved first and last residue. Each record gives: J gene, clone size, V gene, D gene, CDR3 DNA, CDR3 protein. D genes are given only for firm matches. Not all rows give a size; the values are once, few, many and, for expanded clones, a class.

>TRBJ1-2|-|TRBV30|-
TGTGCCTGGAGTACTACAGGCCCCAGCTATGGCTACACCTTC
CAWSTTGPSYGYTF
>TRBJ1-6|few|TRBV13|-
TGTGCCAGCAGCTATATGGGCGGCCTGGGAGATAATTCACCCCTCCACTTT
CASSYMGGLGDNSPLHF
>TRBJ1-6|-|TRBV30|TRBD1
TGTGCCTGGAGTGTACAGGGGGCTGTCAATTCACCCCTCCACTTT
CAWSVQGAVNSPLHF
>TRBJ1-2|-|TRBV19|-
TGTGCCAGTAGTATCTCGAGGACAGCAGCTAACTATGGCTACACCTTC
CASSISRTAANYGYTF
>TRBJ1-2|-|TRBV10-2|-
TGCGCCAGCAGCGGACAGCCCTATGGCTACACCTTC
CASSGQPYGYTF
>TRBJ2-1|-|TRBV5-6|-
TGTGCCAGCAGCCTCGACTTCGCGGGAACTTACAATGAGCAGTTCTTC
CASSLDFAGTYNEQFF
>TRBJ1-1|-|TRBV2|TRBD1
TGTGCCAGCACTATGGACAGGGGGCAGAACACTGAAGCTTTCTTT
CASTMDRGQNTEAFF
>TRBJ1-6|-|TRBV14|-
TGTGCCAGCCAGAACCGGGACTCCTATAATTCACCCCTCCACTTT
CASQNRDSYNSPLHF
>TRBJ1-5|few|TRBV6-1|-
TGTGCCAGCAGGCGGGATATTAGCAATCAGCCCCAGCATTTT
CASRRDISNQPQHF
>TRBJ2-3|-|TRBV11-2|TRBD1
TGTGCCAGCAGACGGATAGAGGGGGCGCACAGAGATACGCAGTATTTT
CASRRIEGAHRDTQYF
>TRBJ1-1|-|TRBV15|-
TGTGCCACCACCACTTCGGAGCTAACTGAAGCTATCTTT
CATTTSELTEAIF
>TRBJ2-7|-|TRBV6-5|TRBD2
TGTGCCAGCAGGACTAGCGGGGGAACCTACGAGCAGTACTTC
CASRTSGGTYEQYF
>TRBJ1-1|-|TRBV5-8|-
TGTGCCAGCAGCGCGGCGGGGCCAGGTAGGACTGAAGCTTTCTTT
CASSAAGPGRTEAFF
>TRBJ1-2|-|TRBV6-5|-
TGTGCCAGCAGATGGCTCTATGGCTACACCTTC
CASRWLYGYTF
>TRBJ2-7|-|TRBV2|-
TGTGCCAGCATGGAGGGCTACGAGCAGTACTTC
CASMEGYEQYF
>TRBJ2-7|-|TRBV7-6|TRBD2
TGTGCCAGCAGCGATGGGACTAGCGGGAGGGAGCAGTACTTC
CASSDGTSGREQYF
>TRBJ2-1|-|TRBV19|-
TGTGCCAGTAGTATAGACCAGTACAATGAGCAGTTCTTC
CASSIDQYNEQFF
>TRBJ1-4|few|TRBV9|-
TGTGCCAGCAGCGTAGGCCCAGCAACTAATGAAAAACTGTTTTTT
CASSVGPATNEKLFF
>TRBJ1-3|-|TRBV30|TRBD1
TGTGCCTACAGGACAGGACCCTTCTCTGGAACCACCATATATTTT
CAYRTGPFSGTTIYF
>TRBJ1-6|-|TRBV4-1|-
TGCGCCAGCAGCCAAGTGAGAACAGGGCCTTCACCCCTCCACTTT
CASSQVRTGPSPLHF
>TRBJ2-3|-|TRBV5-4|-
TGTGCCAGCACCCCCCAAGGAGGCCGCACAGATACGCAGTATTTT
CASTPQGGRTDTQYF
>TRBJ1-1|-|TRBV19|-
TGTGCCAGTAGTATCTCAGGGGCCACTGAAGCTTTCTTT
CASSISGATEAFF
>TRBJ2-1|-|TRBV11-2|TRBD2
TGTGCCAGCAGACGGCTAGCGGGAGGGCGGCAGTTCTTC
CASRRLAGGRQFF
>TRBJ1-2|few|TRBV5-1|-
TGCGCCAGCAGCTTGTTGGCAGGCGACTATGGCTACACCTTC
CASSLLAGDYGYTF
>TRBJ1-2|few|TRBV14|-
TGTGCCAGCAGCCAAGCCGGCACAGGCGACGGCTACACCTTC
CASSQAGTGDGYTF
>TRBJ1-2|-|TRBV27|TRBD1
TGTGCCAGCAGTCCCCGACAGGGCCTCAACTATGGCTACACCTTC
CASSPRQGLNYGYTF
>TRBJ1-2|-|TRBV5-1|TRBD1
TGCGCCAGCAGCTTGGGGGGGACAGGACCCTATGGCTACACCTTC
CASSLGGTGPYGYTF
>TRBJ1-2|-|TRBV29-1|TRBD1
TGCAGCGTTACCCCGGGACAGGGTTTTTGGTACGGCTACACCTTC
CSVTPGQGFWYGYTF
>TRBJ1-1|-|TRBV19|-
TGTGCCAGTAGCTCAGGGTTCACTGAAGCTTTCTTT
CASSSGFTEAFF
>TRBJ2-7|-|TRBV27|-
TGTGCCAGCAGTTGGAGCCGATCTTACGAGCAGTACTTC
CASSWSRSYEQYF
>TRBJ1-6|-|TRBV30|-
TGTGCCTGGGAACCAGATGGGGCATATAATTCACCCCTCCACTTT
CAWEPDGAYNSPLHF
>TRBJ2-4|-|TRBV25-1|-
TGTGCCAGCAGTCTTAAGCGTGGAAACATTCAGTACTTC
CASSLKRGNIQYF
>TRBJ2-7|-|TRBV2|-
TGTGCCAGCAGACTAGTCTCGGGGGAGCAGTACTTC
CASRLVSGEQYF
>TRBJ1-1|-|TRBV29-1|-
TGCAGCGTTGAAGAGGGGGGGCGCCGAACTGAAGCTTTCTTT
CSVEEGGRRTEAFF
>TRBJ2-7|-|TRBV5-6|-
TGTGCCAGCAGCTTTTACGGGGGTAGTTACGAGCAGTACTTC
CASSFYGGSYEQYF
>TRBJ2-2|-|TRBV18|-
TGTGCCAGCTCACAACAGCTTAACACCGGGGAGCTGTTTTTT
CASSQQLNTGELFF
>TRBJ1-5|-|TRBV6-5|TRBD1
TGTGCCAGCAGTTCGACAGGGGGCGCAGATCAGCCCCAGCATTTT
CASSSTGGADQPQHF
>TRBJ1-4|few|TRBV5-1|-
TGCGCCAGCAGCTTGGGGGGGCAGCCCGAAAAACTGTTTTTT
CASSLGGQPEKLFF
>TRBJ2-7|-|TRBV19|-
TGTGCCAGTAGTCCAAGTCCGGGGAGCCGGCGCTACGAGCAGTACTTC
CASSPSPGSRRYEQYF
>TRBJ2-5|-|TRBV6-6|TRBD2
TGTGCCAGCAGCCTCCTAGCGGGGGGGATCGGGACCCAGTACTTC
CASSLLAGGIGTQYF
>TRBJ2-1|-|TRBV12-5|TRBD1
TGTGCTAGTGGTTTCTCCCTCCCCGACAGGGCTAATGAGCAGTTCTTC
CASGFSLPDRANEQFF
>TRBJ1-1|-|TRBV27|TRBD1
TGTGCCAGCAGTTCCGGGACAGGGACATACACTGAAGCTTTCTTT
CASSSGTGTYTEAFF
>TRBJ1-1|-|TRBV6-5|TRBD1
TGTGCCAGCAGTTACCAAGAAGGGGGCGGCGGCACTGAAGCTTTCTTT
CASSYQEGGGGTEAFF
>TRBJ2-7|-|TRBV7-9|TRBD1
TGTTCCAGCAGCTTCGGGACAGAGTACGAGCAGTACTTC
CSSSFGTEYEQYF
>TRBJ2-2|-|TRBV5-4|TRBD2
TGTGCCAGCAAGGCTAGCGGGGGCCCGGACACCGGGGAGCTGTTTTTT
CASKASGGPDTGELFF
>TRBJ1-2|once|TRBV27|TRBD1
TGTGCCAGCAGCCGACAGGGGAACTATGGCTACACCTTC
CASSRQGNYGYTF